This T cell receptor beta chain was identified in a study of blood T cell repertoires in COVID-19. The protocol was immunoSEQ multiplex PCR, while the TCRdb copy is restricted to in-frame clones and leaves out a portion. Among about 230,000 clones listed, over 70% were seen once. This CDR3 has 15 amino acids. V gave up 2 bases and J gave up 0 bases, with 9 bases separating them. The germline gives CDR1 MNHNS, CDR2 SASEGT. The material sequenced was peripheral blood. This TCR was recovered from an elderly woman with acute or convalescent COVID-19. V gene TRBV6-1 combines with J gene TRBJ2-3, with D tentatively TRBD2 (6 bases). Here the CDR3 DNA reads TGTGCCAGCAGTGAAAGGAGGGGTAGCACAGATACGCAGTATTTT. Translated, it gives CASSERRGSTDTQYF.